The T cell receptor beta chain under discussion was sequenced for a study of response to subunit inactivated influenza vaccine. The study, taken as a whole, reports: Authors suggested that a seasonal influenza vaccination recruits few new T cells each time.

Comments on this clonotype: As yet, its antigen is unknown.

The J segment lost 4 bases and the V segment lost 3 bases, leaving 14 bases of the junction unmatched. Germline CDR1 reads ENHRY; CDR2 reads SYGVKD. There are 18 residues in the CDR3. TCRdb reprocessed the RT-PCR reads via MiXCR and lists one record per CDR3 protein. The data hold 300,000 to 350,000 distinct CDR3 sequences, with 20% to 25% observed a single time. This TCR came from a man aged 50 to 69 who received an inactivated influenza vaccine. The specimen comprised PBMCs from blood, sampled about 20 months after vaccination. This chain joins TRBV10-3 and TRBJ2-1, with 8 bases matching TRBD2. In nucleotides, the CDR3 is TGTGCCATCAGTGAAGGTAAGAGCGGGAGACTACTTTACAATGAGCAGTTCTTC. Translated: CAISEGKSGRLLYNEQFF.